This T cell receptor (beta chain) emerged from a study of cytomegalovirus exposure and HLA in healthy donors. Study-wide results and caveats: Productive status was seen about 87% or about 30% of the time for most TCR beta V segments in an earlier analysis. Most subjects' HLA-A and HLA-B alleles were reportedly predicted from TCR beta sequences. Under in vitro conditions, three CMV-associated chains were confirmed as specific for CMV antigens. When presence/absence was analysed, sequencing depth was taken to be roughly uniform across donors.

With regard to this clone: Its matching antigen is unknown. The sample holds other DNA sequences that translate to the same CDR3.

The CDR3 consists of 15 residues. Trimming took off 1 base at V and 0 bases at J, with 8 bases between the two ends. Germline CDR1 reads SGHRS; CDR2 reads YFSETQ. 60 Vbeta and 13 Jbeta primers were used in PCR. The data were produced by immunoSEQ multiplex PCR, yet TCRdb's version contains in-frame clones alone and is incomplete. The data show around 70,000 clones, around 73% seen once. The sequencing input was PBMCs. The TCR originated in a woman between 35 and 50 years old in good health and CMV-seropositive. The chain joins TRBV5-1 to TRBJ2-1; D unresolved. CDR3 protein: CASSLQVTSYNEQFF. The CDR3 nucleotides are TGCGCCAGCAGCTTGCAGGTTACCTCCTACAATGAGCAGTTCTTC.